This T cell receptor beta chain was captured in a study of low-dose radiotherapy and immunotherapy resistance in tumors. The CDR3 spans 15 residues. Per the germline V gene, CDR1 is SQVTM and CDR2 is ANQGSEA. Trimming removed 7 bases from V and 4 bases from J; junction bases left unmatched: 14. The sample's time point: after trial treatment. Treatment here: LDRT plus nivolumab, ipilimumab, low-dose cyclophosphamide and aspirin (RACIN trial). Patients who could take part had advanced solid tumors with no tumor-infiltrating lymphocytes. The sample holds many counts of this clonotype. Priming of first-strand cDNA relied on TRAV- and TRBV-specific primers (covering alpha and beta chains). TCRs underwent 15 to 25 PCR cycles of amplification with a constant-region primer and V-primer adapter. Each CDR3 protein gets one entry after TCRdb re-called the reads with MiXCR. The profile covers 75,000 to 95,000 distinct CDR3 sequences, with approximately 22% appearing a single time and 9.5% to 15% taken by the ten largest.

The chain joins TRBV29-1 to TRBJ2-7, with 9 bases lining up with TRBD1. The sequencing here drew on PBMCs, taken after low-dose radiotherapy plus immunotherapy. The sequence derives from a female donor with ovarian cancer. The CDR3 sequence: CSATLSGTGRYEQYF. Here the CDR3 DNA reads TGCAGCGCCACGCTCTCCGGGACAGGGAGGTACGAGCAGTACTTC.